The next 7 T cell receptor beta chains were all read from a single sample in a study of regulatory T cells in long-lasting Graves disease. Stated time point: persistent/refractory GD, antithyroid drugs over 5 years with positive TRAb. Researchers made the TCR library from RNA that was extracted from PBMCs. Arm-PCR of CDR3 regions and iRepertoire HTBI primers were used to build TCR beta libraries. TCRdb independently ran MiXCR on the multiplex PCR reads; one entry per CDR3 protein. Of 360,000 or so distinct CDR3 sequences listed, less than 30% are singletons. The sample was peripheral blood mononuclear cells (PBMCs), taken when the disease was refractory, from a patient treated with antithyroid drugs. The receptors were sampled from a woman aged 40 to 55 with Graves disease.

V usage is TRBV7-9 and J usage is TRBJ1-2, with D uncertain. CDR1 SEHNR and CDR2 FQNEAQ come from the germline V gene (reference sequence). With 5 bases removed from V and 6 bases from J, the gap between germline ends came to 10 bases. The CDR3 covers 12 residues. CDR3 sequence reads: CASSPGLDGYTF. CDR3 nucleotides: TGTGCCAGCAGCCCCGGACTGGATGGCTACACCTTC.

This clonotype was seen repeatedly, ten times or more. The chain employs TRBV20-1 and TRBJ2-5; D is unresolved. The CDR3 runs 13 residues. CDR1 and CDR2 from the germline V gene are DFQATT and SNEGSKA (reference sequence). Trimming left V 0 bases short and J 4 bases short, with 9 bases between. Here the CDR3 DNA reads TGCAGTGCTAGAGATCAGATTCCAGAGACCCAGTACTTC. Translated: CSARDQIPETQYF.

This clonotype has ten or more counts. The chain couples TRBV19 to TRBJ1-2; 9 positions agree with TRBD1. This CDR3 spans 16 amino acids. V gave up 4 bases and J gave up 3 bases; unmatched junction bases: 9. The germline V gene encodes CDR1 LNHDA and CDR2 SQIVND (reference sequence). CDR3: CASSTIPTGGYYGYTF. In nucleotides, the CDR3 is TGTGCCAGTAGTACCATTCCGACAGGGGGATACTATGGCTACACCTTC.

The table lists this clonotype with many counts. The chain has TRBV28 and TRBJ1-2; 7 nucleotides line up with TRBD1. The CDR3 runs to 15 residues. Germline CDR1 is MDHEN and CDR2 is SYDVKM. The V gene end was trimmed by 3 bases and the J gene end by 5 bases; junction bases not matched to a gene: 9. CDR3 loop: CASSFPWTGEYGYTF. In DNA, the CDR3 is TGTGCCAGCAGTTTCCCATGGACAGGAGAATATGGCTACACCTTC.

This chain links TRBV7-9 with TRBJ1-1; 9 nucleotides match TRBD1. V dropped 5 bases and J dropped 4; count of bases not matched to a gene: 8. The CDR3 runs 15 residues. The germline V gene encodes CDR1 SEHNR and CDR2 FQNEAQ (reference sequence). In nucleotides, the CDR3 is TGTGCCAGCAGCCAAATACAGGGGGCAGGCACTGAAGCTTTCTTT. Protein sequence: CASSQIQGAGTEAFF.

This clonotype occurred many times. This rearrangement joins TRBV29-1 to TRBJ1-1; TRBD1 aligns across 9 bases. In germline, CDR1 is SQVTM, CDR2 ANQGSEA. J lost 5 bases, V lost 6 bases, and 7 bases had no gene match. The CDR3 covers 13 residues. CDR3 residues: CSVDPGTGTEAFF. The CDR3 DNA reads as TGCAGCGTCGATCCCGGGACAGGGACTGAAGCTTTCTTT.

This clonotype was observed many times. The chain employs TRBV28 and TRBJ2-7; 7 bases match TRBD2. This CDR3 region has 15 residues. V lost 1 base and J lost 0; bases outside the gene matches: 3. Germline lookup yields CDR1 MDHEN and CDR2 SYDVKM. CDR3 sequence reads: CASSLFRTSSYEQYF. Written as DNA, the CDR3 is TGTGCCAGCAGTTTATTTAGGACTAGCTCCTACGAGCAGTACTTC. Supplemented by reference TRBV28 and TRBJ2-7, the full variable domain reads DVKVTQSSRYLVKRTGEKVFLECVQDMDHENMFWYRQDPGLGLRLIYFSYDVKMKEKGDIPEGYSVSREKKERFSLILESASTNQTSMYLCASSLFRTSSYEQYFGPGTRLTVT.